Below, 3 T cell receptor beta chains from the same sample are listed, as sequenced in a study of T cell responses to AZD1222 COVID-19 vaccine. The data were produced by immunoSEQ multiplex PCR, yet TCRdb's version contains in-frame clones alone and is incomplete. The data hold about 120,000 clones, with 75% to 90% observed a single time. The sequencing here drew on peripheral blood, taken on day 0 of AZD1222 vaccination. These receptors came from an adult in good health.

This clone has a single count. The chain recombines TRBV24-1 with TRBJ1-2; 8 bases map to TRBD1. After removal of 3 bases from V and 1 base from J, the junction contained 6 bases not matched to a gene. Germline V gene sequence: CDR1 KGHDR, CDR2 SFDVKD. CDR3 length equals 16 residues. The CDR3: CATSDPYGQGNYGYTF. The CDR3 nucleotides read TGTGCCACCAGTGATCCCTACGGACAGGGTAACTATGGCTACACCTTC.

The V call is TRBV6-5, the J call TRBJ1-4; the D gene is possibly TRBD1 (5 bases). Germline CDR1 reads MNHEY; CDR2 reads SVGAGI. This CDR3 spans 15 amino acids. V lost 6 bases and J 3 bases, leaving 14 bases between the germline ends. CDR3 protein: CASREQGWANEKLFF. DNA for the CDR3: TGTGCCAGCAGAGAGCAGGGATGGGCTAATGAAAAACTGTTTTTT.

This clone was observed once. This chain connects TRBV12-3 or TRBV12-4 to TRBJ2-2, with D tentatively TRBD2 (6 bases). The CDR3 is 12 residues long. V lost 9 bases and J 4 bases, leaving 9 bases between the germline ends. CDR3 protein: CASSGGTGELFF. In DNA form, the CDR3 reads TGTGCCAGTTCCGGGGGCACCGGGGAGCTGTTTTTT.